This T cell receptor beta chain emerged from a study of cytomegalovirus exposure and HLA in healthy donors. Whole-study findings and limits: Most TCR beta V segments were productive about 87% or about 30% of the time in an earlier analysis. It emerged from a later analysis that several of the most significant clusters appeared to be linked to common viral pathogens. When analyzed later, a missense DCLRE1C variant was found to be linked to TCR beta V- and J-gene trimming.

For this clone: Its antigen is currently unknown.

60 Vbeta and 13 Jbeta primers were used in PCR. How the authors handled the data: An analysis performed later counted about 80 million unique TCR beta chains (around 11 million of them shared). Using immunoSEQ multiplex PCR, the repertoire was profiled, and TCRdb retains in-frame clones only, with some absent. That table supplies the V and J calls and clone size; D and trimming were determined from the DNA. Of 130,000 or so clones in the sample, just over 65% are singletons; the top ten hold 6% to 8%. The CDR3 has 18 amino acids. Germline V gene lookup returns CDR1 SGHTA and CDR2 FQGTGA. Trimming took 1 base from V and 0 from J; bases not matched to a gene: 7.

The TCR sequence derives from a woman aged 55-70 years in good health and CMV-seronegative. Specimen: PBMCs. The J gene is TRBJ2-2, the V gene TRBV7-3, with 8 nucleotides matching TRBD2. For the CDR3, the DNA is TGTGCCAGCAGCTTAATATCGGCTAGCGGGCCGAACACCGGGGAGCTGTTTTTT. Its protein is CASSLISASGPNTGELFF. Supplemented by reference TRBV7-3 and TRBJ2-2, the full variable domain reads GAGVSQTPSNKVTEKGKYVELRCDPISGHTALYWYRQSLGQGPEFLIYFQGTGAADDSGLPNDRFFAVRPEGSVSTLKIQRTERGDSAVYLCASSLISASGPNTGELFFGEGSRLTVL.